The present T cell receptor (beta chain) was sequenced within a study of blood T cell repertoires in COVID-19. CDR3 length equals 14 residues. Germline loops: CDR1 SGDLS, CDR2 YYNGEE. V lost 3 bases, J lost 4 bases, and 5 bases stayed unmatched. Assay used: immunoSEQ multiplex PCR; TCRdb lists only in-frame clones, some missing. The table lists under 40,000 clones, 89% of them singletons, with under 8% in the top ten. The receptor was derived from a human donor in a cohort sampled during active COVID-19. The chain couples TRBV9 to TRBJ1-2; the match to TRBD1 covers 8 bases. Source material: peripheral blood. The CDR3 here is CASSDGQGPYGYTF. The CDR3 DNA reads as TGTGCCAGCAGCGACGGACAGGGCCCCTATGGCTACACCTTC.